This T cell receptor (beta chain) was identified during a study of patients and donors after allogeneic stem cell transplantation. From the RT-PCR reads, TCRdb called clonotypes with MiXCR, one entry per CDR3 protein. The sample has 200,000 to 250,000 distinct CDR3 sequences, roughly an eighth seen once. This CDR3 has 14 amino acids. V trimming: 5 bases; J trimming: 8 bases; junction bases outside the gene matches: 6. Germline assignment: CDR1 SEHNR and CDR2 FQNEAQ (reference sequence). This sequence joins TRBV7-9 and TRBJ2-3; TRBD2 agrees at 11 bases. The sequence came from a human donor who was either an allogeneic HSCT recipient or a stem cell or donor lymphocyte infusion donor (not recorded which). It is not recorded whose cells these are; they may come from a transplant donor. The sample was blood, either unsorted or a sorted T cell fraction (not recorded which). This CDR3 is CASSDTTSGGTQYF. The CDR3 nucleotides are TGTGCCAGCAGCGATACTACTAGCGGGGGTACGCAGTATTTT. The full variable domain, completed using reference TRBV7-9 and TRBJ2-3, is DTGVSQNPRHKITKRGQNVTFRCDPISEHNRLYWYRQTLGQGPEFLTYFQNEAQLEKSRLLSDRFSAERPKGSFSTLEIQRTEQGDSAMYLCASSDTTSGGTQYFGPGTRLTVL.